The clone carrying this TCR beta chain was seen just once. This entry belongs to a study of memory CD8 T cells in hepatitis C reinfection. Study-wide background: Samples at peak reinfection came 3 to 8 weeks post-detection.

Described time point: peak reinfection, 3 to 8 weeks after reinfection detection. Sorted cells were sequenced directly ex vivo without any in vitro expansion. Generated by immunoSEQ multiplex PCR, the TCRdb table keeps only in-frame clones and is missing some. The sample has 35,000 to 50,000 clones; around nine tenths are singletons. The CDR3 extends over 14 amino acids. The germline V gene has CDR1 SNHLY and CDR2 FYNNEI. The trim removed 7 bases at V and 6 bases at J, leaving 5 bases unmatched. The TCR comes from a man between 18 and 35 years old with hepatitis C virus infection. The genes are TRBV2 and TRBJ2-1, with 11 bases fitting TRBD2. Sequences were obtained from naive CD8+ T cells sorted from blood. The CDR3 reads CASTPGLAGNEQFF. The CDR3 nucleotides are TGTGCCAGCACCCCAGGACTAGCGGGCAATGAGCAGTTCTTC. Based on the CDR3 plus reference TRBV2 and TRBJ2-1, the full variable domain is EPEVTQTPSHQVTQMGQEVILRCVPISNHLYFYWYRQILGQKVEFLVSFYNNEISEKSEIFDDQFSVERPDGSNFTLKIRSTKLEDSAMYFCASTPGLAGNEQFFGPGTRLTVL.